This TCR beta chain was obtained from a study of CD8+ T cells in alopecia areata (dated by TCRdb to 2016 to 2018). At the level of the whole study: The treated patients took part in an open-label pilot trial in which moderate-to-severe alopecia areata was treated with oral tofacitinib at 5 to 10 mg twice daily. Patients received tofacitinib for 6 to 18 months and were then followed off drug for 6 months to check for delayed response and recurrence. The SALT score, which quantifies the percentage of affected scalp surface area, was used to measure disease severity in treated patients. To study T cell clonal expansion in alopecia areata, the researchers applied high-throughput TCRbeta sequencing to both the C3H/HeJ mouse model and human patients. Human TCRbeta sequencing covered scalp tissue and sorted CD4+ and CD8+ peripheral blood T cells from patchy and totalis/universalis alopecia areata patients and healthy controls. Tofacitinib-treated patients had biopsies at baseline and at 4 and 24 weeks of treatment, with a later scalp biopsy in several patients. Scalp clonality was compared among normal scalp (n=4), patchy alopecia areata scalp (n=8), and alopecia totalis/universalis scalp (n=8). The RNA source kit depended on sample type: the PAXgene miRNA kit for fixed scalp, the miRNeasy kit for PBMCs, and the RNeasy kit for mouse skin. Amplification of TCRbeta CDR3 regions was done by immunoSEQ multiplex PCR using 35 Vbeta forward primers and 13 Jbeta reverse primers. Overall study outcomes, separate from this receptor: Shared TCR sequences between patients were less evident than in mice, which may be partly attributable to HLA diversity in the patient population. With tofacitinib, both scalp clonality and the number of expanded CD8+ clones among the top 100 scalp clones went down significantly. Higher clonality and more expanded CD8+ clones were observed in lesional scalp than in normal scalp, particularly in alopecia totalis/universalis, a finding suggestive of antigenic drive. The treated cohort was small, with a single nonresponder, so links between baseline CD8+ expansion and response need larger studies. Resident alphabeta T cells in normal human skin are also sequenced, complicating scalp TCR repertoire analysis, unlike mouse skin dominated by gammadelta T cells. During tofacitinib treatment, many expanded lesional clones remained in scalp and blood, and this persistence may partly explain relapse after treatment is stopped.

Per the publication, the treatment or condition label means: oral pan-JAK inhibitor, 5-10 mg twice daily. Peripheral blood and lesional scalp punch biopsies were obtained from patients with alopecia areata. PBMCs were separated by density centrifugation and stained for CD3, CD4 and CD8, after which CD4+ and CD8+ T cells were sorted on a FACSAria. The cysteine opens and the phenylalanine closes a CDR3 of 15 amino acids. Left in the record is the CDR3 DNA by itself, 45 bases read in frame from the first base. The germline ends are 21 bases apart after V is trimmed by 5 bases and J by 7 bases. Reading the germline V gene gives CDR1 SQVTM and CDR2 ANQGSEA. Library generation was performed with the immunoSEQ multiplex PCR assay. To provide template for TCR sequencing, every sample had RNA extracted and reverse transcribed into cDNA. SuperScript III was used for first-strand cDNA synthesis, primed with a 2:1 mix of oligo-dT and random hexamers. A synthetic immune receptor repertoire was used to gauge amplification bias, and whatever bias remained was removed computationally. In the authors' own workflow: Raw reads were preprocessed to remove errors, and CDR3 was defined according to IMGT conventions as the region from the conserved cysteine to phenylalanine. Clonality was calculated as 1 minus Shannon entropy normalized by log2 of the number of productive unique TCRs. CD4 or CD8 identity of scalp clones was inferred by cross-referencing scalp TCRbeta sequences with sorted blood CD4 and CD8 repertoires. The table was pulled from immuneACCESS by TCRdb, which kept in-frame rearrangements only. Such tables lose some clones; where checked, under half of the loss comes from unresolved V genes, and the rest has no known cause. The V and J calls and clone size come from that table; D and trimming were worked out from the DNA. Here the sample has fewer than 250,000 clones; 40% to 45% occur a single time. 2% to 3% of the sample is held by the ten biggest clonotypes.

This clone was found a few times. Its target antigen remains unknown. Base qualities are not provided; no much larger clone lies one nucleotide away. Recombination connected TRBV29-1 to TRBJ2-1, with the D gene not clear enough to name. This material consisted of CD4+ T cells sorted from blood, taken at roughly week 36, from a patient treated with tofacitinib. The sequence was obtained from a human donor with alopecia areata. The nucleotide sequence is given as TGCAGCGTTAGGGCCCCGTGGATCGAGGCGAATGAGCAGTTCTTC. This codes for CSVRAPWIEANEQFF.